Listed below are T cell receptor beta chains from one sample, sequenced in a study of cytomegalovirus exposure and HLA in healthy donors. Here immunoSEQ multiplex PCR was the method, and the copy in TCRdb shows in-frame clones only, minus some. Counted here are some 130,000 clones, around 80% occurring once; the ten biggest clones make up over 2%. Sequences were obtained from PBMCs. Source of these receptors: a man aged 30-40 years in good health and CMV-seronegative. Each CDR3 is given with its conserved first and last residue. The D gene is left open where the match is weak. Clone size is not always given. Where it is, it says once, few, many or a class for expanded clones.

D: .
J: TRBJ2-7
size: few
V: TRBV7-9
length: 14
CDR3: CSSSPSGSRYEQYF
DNA: TGTTCCAGCAGCCCCTCCGGTTCGCGGTACGAGCAGTACTTC

D: .
J: TRBJ1-2
size: .
V: TRBV6-5
length: 15
CDR3: CASSPRGRRHYGYTF
DNA: TGTGCCAGCAGTCCCAGGGGTAGGCGGCACTATGGCTACACCTTC

D: TRBD1
J: TRBJ1-4
size: .
V: TRBV10-3
length: 15
CDR3: CAISVGTGGDEKLFF
DNA: TGTGCCATCAGTGTAGGGACAGGGGGCGATGAAAAACTGTTTTTT

D: .
J: TRBJ2-1
size: .
V: TRBV7-9
length: 15
CDR3: CASSLAGATYNEQFF
DNA: TGTGCCAGCAGCTTAGCGGGAGCGACTTACAATGAGCAGTTCTTC

D: .
J: TRBJ2-7
size: .
V: TRBV7-9
length: 13
CDR3: CASMSGVYNEQYF
DNA: TGTGCCAGCATGTCCGGAGTGTATAACGAGCAGTACTTC

D: TRBD1
J: TRBJ1-4
size: .
V: TRBV25-1
length: 17
CDR3: CASSEYTLRQGYKKLFF
DNA: TGTGCCAGCAGTGAATATACGTTGAGACAGGGGTATAAAAAACTGTTTTTT

D: TRBD2
J: TRBJ2-5
size: .
V: TRBV29-1
length: 13
CDR3: CSVPHGSGRGRNF
DNA: TGCAGCGTTCCCCACGGGAGCGGGAGGGGGAGGAACTTC

D: .
J: TRBJ2-2
size: .
V: TRBV6-5
length: 14
CDR3: CASSYLGRSGELFF
DNA: TGTGCCAGCAGTTACTTAGGGAGATCCGGGGAGCTGTTTTTT

D: .
J: TRBJ1-2
size: once
V: TRBV28
length: 15
CDR3: CASSIGTLGANGYTF
DNA: TGTGCCAGCAGCATCGGGACATTAGGGGCGAATGGCTACACCTTC

D: .
J: TRBJ1-5
size: few
V: TRBV28
length: 16
CDR3: CASTILWGGGNQPQHF
DNA: TGTGCCAGCACCATCCTCTGGGGGGGCGGGAATCAGCCCCAGCATTTT

D: .
J: TRBJ2-1
size: .
V: TRBV18
length: 14
CDR3: CASSSGTRGSEQFF
DNA: TGTGCCAGCTCATCCGGGACTCGGGGGAGTGAGCAGTTCTTC

D: TRBD2
J: TRBJ2-3
size: .
V: TRBV10-2
length: 17
CDR3: CASSGGRTSGSRDTQYF
DNA: TGCGCCAGCAGTGGGGGTCGGACTAGCGGATCGAGGGATACGCAGTATTTT

D: .
J: TRBJ2-6
size: .
V: TRBV19
length: 16
CDR3: CASSPDSYSGANVLTF
DNA: TGTGCCAGTAGTCCAGACAGCTACTCTGGGGCCAACGTCCTGACTTTC

D: .
J: TRBJ1-1
size: .
V: TRBV5-1
length: 15
CDR3: CASSTREGGNTEAFF
DNA: TGCGCCAGCAGCACCCGGGAAGGAGGAAACACTGAAGCTTTCTTT

D: TRBD2
J: TRBJ2-3
size: .
V: TRBV5-4
length: 16
CDR3: CASSPAGGRLTDTQYF
DNA: TGTGCCAGCAGCCCGGCAGGCGGGAGGCTCACAGATACGCAGTATTTT

D: .
J: TRBJ1-2
size: .
V: TRBV28
length: 13
CDR3: CASSLFSGYGYTF
DNA: TGTGCCAGCAGCCTCTTCAGCGGCTATGGCTACACCTTC

D: TRBD1
J: TRBJ2-2
size: .
V: TRBV19
length: 13
CDR3: CASRNRGRGELFF
DNA: TGTGCCAGTAGGAACAGGGGGCGCGGGGAGCTGTTTTTT

D: TRBD2
J: TRBJ2-7
size: .
V: TRBV27
length: 16
CDR3: CASTHKGLAGGYEQYF
DNA: TGTGCCAGCACCCATAAGGGACTAGCGGGAGGGTACGAGCAGTACTTC

D: .
J: TRBJ1-2
size: .
V: TRBV30
length: 16
CDR3: CAWSVPPGERNYGYTF
DNA: TGTGCCTGGAGTGTACCTCCAGGGGAACGCAACTATGGCTACACCTTC

D: .
J: TRBJ2-7
size: .
V: TRBV14
length: 15
CDR3: CASSQAGTPPYEQYF
DNA: TGTGCCAGCAGCCAAGCCGGGACACCCCCCTACGAGCAGTACTTC

D: .
J: TRBJ2-7
size: .
V: TRBV30
length: 13
CDR3: CAWSVQVTYEQYF
DNA: TGTGCCTGGAGTGTGCAGGTGACCTACGAGCAGTACTTC

D: .
J: TRBJ2-2
size: once
V: TRBV5-1
length: 15
CDR3: CASSLSGANTGELFF
DNA: TGCGCCAGCAGCTTGTCAGGGGCGAACACCGGGGAGCTGTTTTTT

D: .
J: TRBJ2-6
size: .
V: TRBV19
length: 15
CDR3: CASSIRSSGANVLTF
DNA: TGTGCCAGTAGTATCAGAAGTTCTGGGGCCAACGTCCTGACTTTC

D: .
J: TRBJ1-2
size: .
V: TRBV6-5
length: 12
CDR3: CASSIGGNGYTF
DNA: TGTGCCAGCAGTATAGGAGGGAATGGCTACACCTTC

D: TRBD2
J: TRBJ2-5
size: .
V: TRBV30
length: 13
CDR3: CAWSSGSVETQYF
DNA: TGTGCCTGGAGTAGCGGGAGTGTTGAGACCCAGTACTTC

D: TRBD2
J: TRBJ2-7
size: .
V: TRBV19
length: 16
CDR3: CASSIGGSLAASEQYF
DNA: TGTGCCAGTAGTATAGGCGGCTCTCTAGCGGCTTCCGAGCAGTACTTC

D: .
J: TRBJ2-1
size: .
V: TRBV28
length: 16
CDR3: CASSSASQGSYNEQFF
DNA: TGTGCCAGCAGTTCCGCTTCCCAGGGGTCCTACAATGAGCAGTTCTTC

D: .
J: TRBJ2-3
size: .
V: TRBV15
length: 15
CDR3: CATSRDRVSTDTQYF
DNA: TGTGCCACCAGCAGAGATCGGGTTAGCACAGATACGCAGTATTTT

D: TRBD2
J: TRBJ2-2
size: few
V: TRBV14
length: 16
CDR3: CASSSYGRGNTGELFF
DNA: TGTGCCAGCAGCTCTTATGGGAGGGGGAACACCGGGGAGCTGTTTTTT

D: .
J: TRBJ2-2
size: .
V: TRBV7-9
length: 13
CDR3: CASSLDGTGELFF
DNA: TGTGCCAGCAGCTTAGACGGCACCGGGGAGCTGTTTTTT

D: TRBD2
J: TRBJ2-1
size: once
V: TRBV9
length: 15
CDR3: CASSVGGTTYNEQFF
DNA: TGTGCCAGCAGCGTAGGAGGGACTACCTACAATGAGCAGTTCTTC

D: .
J: TRBJ2-7
size: .
V: TRBV5-1
length: 12
CDR3: CASSADMGQQYF
DNA: TGCGCCAGCAGCGCCGACATGGGGCAGCAGTACTTC

D: .
J: TRBJ1-2
size: .
V: TRBV10-3
length: 16
CDR3: CAISDPGGQGTYGYTF
DNA: TGTGCCATCAGCGACCCGGGTGGGCAGGGCACCTATGGCTACACCTTC

D: TRBD2
J: TRBJ2-5
size: .
V: TRBV5-4
length: 17
CDR3: CASSLGTGTRGGKTQYF
DNA: TGTGCCAGCAGTCTGGGGACCGGGACTAGAGGTGGGAAGACCCAGTACTTC

D: .
J: TRBJ2-7
size: .
V: TRBV14
length: 13
CDR3: CASSQGNSGEQYF
DNA: TGTGCCAGCAGCCAAGGAAACAGCGGCGAGCAGTACTTC

D: .
J: TRBJ2-1
size: .
V: TRBV29-1
length: 11
CDR3: CSVEDGTGQFF
DNA: TGCAGCGTTGAGGACGGGACTGGGCAGTTCTTC

D: .
J: TRBJ2-7
size: .
V: TRBV29-1
length: 11
CDR3: CSVGLGSEQYF
DNA: TGCAGCGTGGGACTGGGGTCCGAGCAGTACTTC

D: TRBD1
J: TRBJ1-4
size: .
V: TRBV27
length: 15
CDR3: CASRPSGTGGEKLFF
DNA: TGTGCCAGCAGACCTTCCGGGACAGGGGGTGAAAAACTGTTTTTT

D: TRBD1
J: TRBJ1-1
size: .
V: TRBV2
length: 14
CDR3: CASSDRGRGTEAFF
DNA: TGTGCCAGCAGTGACAGGGGGCGAGGTACTGAAGCTTTCTTT

D: TRBD1
J: TRBJ1-5
size: .
V: TRBV5-1
length: 15
CDR3: CASSPDRGQGQPQHF
DNA: TGCGCCAGCAGCCCAGACAGGGGGCAGGGTCAGCCCCAGCATTTT

D: TRBD2
J: TRBJ2-3
size: .
V: TRBV19
length: 16
CDR3: CASSIPTSGSTDTQYF
DNA: TGTGCCAGTAGTATCCCGACTAGCGGGAGCACAGATACGCAGTATTTT

D: TRBD1
J: TRBJ1-5
size: few
V: TRBV27
length: 15
CDR3: CASSPYRDRDQPQHF
DNA: TGTGCCAGCAGTCCTTATCGGGACAGAGATCAGCCCCAGCATTTT

D: .
J: TRBJ1-2
size: .
V: TRBV23-1
length: 19
CDR3: CASTSIRGGLAKANYGYTF
DNA: TGCGCCAGCACCTCGATAAGGGGGGGGTTGGCAAAAGCTAACTATGGCTACACCTTC

D: TRBD2
J: TRBJ2-3
size: .
V: TRBV29-1
length: 14
CDR3: CSVEFGLAGSTQYF
DNA: TGCAGCGTTGAATTTGGACTAGCCGGCAGTACGCAGTATTTT

D: .
J: TRBJ2-7
size: once
V: TRBV2
length: 16
CDR3: CASSGGLGHSSYEQYF
DNA: TGTGCCAGCAGTGGAGGTTTGGGACACAGCTCCTACGAGCAGTACTTC

D: TRBD2
J: TRBJ2-1
size: .
V: TRBV5-1
length: 15
CDR3: CASRSGLAPNNEQFF
DNA: TGCGCCAGCAGGTCGGGACTAGCGCCTAACAATGAGCAGTTCTTC

D: TRBD1
J: TRBJ1-1
size: .
V: TRBV28
length: 14
CDR3: CASSPGTGYTEAFF
DNA: TGTGCCAGCAGTCCCGGGACAGGGTATACTGAAGCTTTCTTT

D: TRBD1
J: TRBJ1-4
size: .
V: TRBV6-1
length: 13
CDR3: CASSIDRDEKLFF
DNA: TGTGCCAGCAGTATAGACAGGGACGAAAAACTGTTTTTT

D: TRBD2
J: TRBJ2-3
size: .
V: TRBV10-3
length: 16
CDR3: CASSGGSGTFTDTQYF
DNA: TGTGCCTCTAGTGGGGGTAGCGGGACATTCACAGATACGCAGTATTTT

D: .
J: TRBJ1-2
size: .
V: TRBV7-6
length: 15
CDR3: CASSPLQGLSYGYTF
DNA: TGTGCCAGCAGCCCTCTGCAGGGATTATCATATGGCTACACCTTC

D: .
J: TRBJ2-5
size: .
V: TRBV5-4
length: 16
CDR3: CASSLGAGSGQETQYF
DNA: TGTGCCAGCAGCTTGGGCGCCGGTAGCGGCCAAGAGACCCAGTACTTC

D: TRBD1
J: TRBJ2-3
size: .
V: TRBV11-1
length: 15
CDR3: CASSPGQGFGDTQYF
DNA: TGTGCCAGCAGCCCGGGACAGGGCTTTGGAGATACGCAGTATTTT

D: TRBD2
J: TRBJ2-3
size: .
V: TRBV6-5
length: 14
CDR3: CASSGLAPTDTQYF
DNA: TGTGCCAGCAGTGGACTAGCGCCCACAGATACGCAGTATTTT

D: .
J: TRBJ1-1
size: few
V: TRBV6-6
length: 13
CDR3: CASSRLLDTEAFF
DNA: TGTGCCAGCAGTAGACTTTTGGACACTGAAGCTTTCTTT

D: TRBD2
J: TRBJ2-7
size: few
V: TRBV6-5
length: 15
CDR3: CASTHLAGGSLEQYF
DNA: TGTGCCAGCACCCACTTAGCGGGAGGCTCGCTCGAGCAGTACTTC

D: .
J: TRBJ1-3
size: .
V: TRBV19
length: 14
CDR3: CASSSSVSGNTIYF
DNA: TGTGCCAGTAGTAGCAGTGTCTCTGGAAACACCATATATTTT

D: .
J: TRBJ2-1
size: .
V: TRBV19
length: 15
CDR3: CASRKRAGYGNEQFF
DNA: TGTGCCAGTAGAAAGCGGGCCGGGTACGGAAATGAGCAGTTCTTC

D: .
J: TRBJ2-5
size: .
V: TRBV7-2
length: 13
CDR3: CASSVPGSETQYF
DNA: TGTGCCAGCAGCGTCCCAGGGTCCGAGACCCAGTACTTC